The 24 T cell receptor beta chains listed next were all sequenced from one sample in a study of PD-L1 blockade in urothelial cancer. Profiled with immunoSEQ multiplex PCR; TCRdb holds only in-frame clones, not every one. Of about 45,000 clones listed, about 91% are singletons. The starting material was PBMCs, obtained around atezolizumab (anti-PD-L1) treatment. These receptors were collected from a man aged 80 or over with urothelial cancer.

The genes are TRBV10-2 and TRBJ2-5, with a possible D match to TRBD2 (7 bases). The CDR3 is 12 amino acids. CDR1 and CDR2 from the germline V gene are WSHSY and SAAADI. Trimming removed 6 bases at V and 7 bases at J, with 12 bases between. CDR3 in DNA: TGCGCCAGCAGAGGGGGGGAGGGGACCCAGTACTTC. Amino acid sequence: CASRGGEGTQYF.

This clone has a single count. The DNA for the CDR3 is TGTGCCAGCAGTTCAAGGGACACGGGCGGCTACACCTTC. Translation: CASSSRDTGGYTF. The chain recombines TRBV27 with TRBJ1-2, with D maybe TRBD1 (6 bases). Germline V gene data show CDR1 as MNHEY and CDR2 as SMNVEV (reference sequence). The CDR3 contains 13 residues. V was clipped by 4 bases and J by 8 bases, with 14 bases between them.

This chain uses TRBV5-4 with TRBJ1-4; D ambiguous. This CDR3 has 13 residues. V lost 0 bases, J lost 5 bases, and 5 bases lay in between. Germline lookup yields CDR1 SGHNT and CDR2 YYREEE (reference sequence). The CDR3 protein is CASSLDGNEKLFF. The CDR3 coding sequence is TGTGCCAGCAGCTTGGACGGGAATGAAAAACTGTTTTTT.

The CDR3: CASSSREGLGEQYF. The CDR3 DNA reads as TGTGCCAGCAGCTCACGGGAGGGCCTAGGCGAGCAGTACTTC. The J gene is TRBJ2-7, the V gene TRBV27; the match to TRBD2 covers 8 bases. V lost 6 bases, J lost 6 bases, and 10 bases stayed unmatched. The CDR3 extends over 14 amino acids. In germline, CDR1 is MNHEY, CDR2 SMNVEV (reference sequence).

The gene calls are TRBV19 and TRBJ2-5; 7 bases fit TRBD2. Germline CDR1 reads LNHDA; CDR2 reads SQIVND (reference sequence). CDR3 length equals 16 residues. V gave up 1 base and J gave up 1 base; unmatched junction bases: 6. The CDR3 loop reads CASSIVSTGGQETQYF. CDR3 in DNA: TGTGCCAGTAGTATAGTTAGTACGGGGGGCCAAGAGACCCAGTACTTC.

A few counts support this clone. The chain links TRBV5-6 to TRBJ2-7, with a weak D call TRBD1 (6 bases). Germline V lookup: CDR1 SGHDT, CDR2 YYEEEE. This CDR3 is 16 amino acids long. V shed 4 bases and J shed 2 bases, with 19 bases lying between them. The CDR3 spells CASSPAGAPYAYEQYF. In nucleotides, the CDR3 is TGTGCCAGCAGCCCAGCAGGGGCCCCCTACGCCTACGAGCAGTACTTC.

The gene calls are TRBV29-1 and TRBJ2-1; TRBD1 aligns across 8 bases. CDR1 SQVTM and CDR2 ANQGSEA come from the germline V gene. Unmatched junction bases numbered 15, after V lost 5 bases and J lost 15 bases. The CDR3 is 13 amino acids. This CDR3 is CSVSVSQGANRFF. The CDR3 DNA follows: TGCAGCGTTTCTGTCTCCCAGGGGGCGAATAGGTTCTTC.

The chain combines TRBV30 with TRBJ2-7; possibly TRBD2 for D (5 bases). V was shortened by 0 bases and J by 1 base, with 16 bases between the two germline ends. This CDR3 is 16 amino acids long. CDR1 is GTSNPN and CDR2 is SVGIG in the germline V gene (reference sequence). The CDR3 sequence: CAWSVHGLKTSYEQYF. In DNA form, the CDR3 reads TGTGCCTGGAGTGTCCATGGACTGAAAACGTCCTACGAGCAGTACTTC.

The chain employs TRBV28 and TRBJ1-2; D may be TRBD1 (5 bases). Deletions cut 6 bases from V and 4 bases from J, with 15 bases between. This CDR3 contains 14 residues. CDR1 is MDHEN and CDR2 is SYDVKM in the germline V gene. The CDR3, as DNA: TGTGCCAGCAGAGAAGGCAGGCAGGGCTATGGCTACACCTTC. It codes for CASREGRQGYGYTF.

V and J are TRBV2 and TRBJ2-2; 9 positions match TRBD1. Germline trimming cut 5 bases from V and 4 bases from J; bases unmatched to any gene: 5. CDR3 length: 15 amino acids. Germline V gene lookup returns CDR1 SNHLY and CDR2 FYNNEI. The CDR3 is CASSSTGGGTGELFF. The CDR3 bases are TGTGCCAGCAGTTCGACAGGGGGAGGCACCGGGGAGCTGTTTTTT.

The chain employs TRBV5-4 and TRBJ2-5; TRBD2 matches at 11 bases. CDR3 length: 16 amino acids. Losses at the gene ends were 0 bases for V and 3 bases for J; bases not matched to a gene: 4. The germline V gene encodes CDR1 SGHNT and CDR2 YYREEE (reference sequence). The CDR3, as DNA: TGTGCCAGCAGCTTGGGGCTAGCGGGAGGAGAAGAGACCCAGTACTTC. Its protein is CASSLGLAGGEETQYF.

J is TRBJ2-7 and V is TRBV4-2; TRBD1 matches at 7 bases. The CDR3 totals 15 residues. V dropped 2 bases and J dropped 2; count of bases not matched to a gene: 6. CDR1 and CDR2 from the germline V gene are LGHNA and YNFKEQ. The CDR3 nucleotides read TGTGCCAGCAGCCAAACGGCCGGGACAGCCTACGAGCAGTACTTC. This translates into CASSQTAGTAYEQYF.

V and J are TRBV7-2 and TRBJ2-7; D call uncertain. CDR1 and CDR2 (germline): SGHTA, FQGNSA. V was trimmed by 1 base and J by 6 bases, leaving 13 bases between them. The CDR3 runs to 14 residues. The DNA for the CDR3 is TGTGCCAGCAGCTTAGACGGGTCCTGGAGCGAGCAGTACTTC. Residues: CASSLDGSWSEQYF.

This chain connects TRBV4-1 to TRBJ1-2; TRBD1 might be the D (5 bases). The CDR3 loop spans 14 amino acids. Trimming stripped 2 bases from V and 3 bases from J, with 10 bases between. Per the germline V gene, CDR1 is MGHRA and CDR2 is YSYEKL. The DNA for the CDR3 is TGCGCCAGCAGCCAATCAACCAGGGACTATGGCTACACCTTC. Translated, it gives CASSQSTRDYGYTF.

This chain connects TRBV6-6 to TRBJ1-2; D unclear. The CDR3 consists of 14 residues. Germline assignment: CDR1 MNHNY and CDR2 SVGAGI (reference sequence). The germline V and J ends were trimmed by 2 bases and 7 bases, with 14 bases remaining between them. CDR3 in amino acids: CASSYVGWRAGYTF. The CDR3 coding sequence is TGTGCCAGCAGTTACGTCGGCTGGAGGGCTGGCTACACCTTC.

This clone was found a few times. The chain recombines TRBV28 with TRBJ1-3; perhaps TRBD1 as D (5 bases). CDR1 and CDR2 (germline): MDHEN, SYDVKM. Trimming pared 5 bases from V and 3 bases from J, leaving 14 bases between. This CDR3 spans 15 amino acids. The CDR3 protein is CASSQTGANGNTIYF. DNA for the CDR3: TGTGCCAGCAGTCAAACAGGTGCTAATGGAAACACCATATATTTT.

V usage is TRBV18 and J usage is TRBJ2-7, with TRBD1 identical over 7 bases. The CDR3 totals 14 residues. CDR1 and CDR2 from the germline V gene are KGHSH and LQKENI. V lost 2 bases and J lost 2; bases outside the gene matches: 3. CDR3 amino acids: CASSPAGGPYEQYF. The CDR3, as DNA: TGTGCCAGCTCACCAGCAGGGGGACCCTACGAGCAGTACTTC.

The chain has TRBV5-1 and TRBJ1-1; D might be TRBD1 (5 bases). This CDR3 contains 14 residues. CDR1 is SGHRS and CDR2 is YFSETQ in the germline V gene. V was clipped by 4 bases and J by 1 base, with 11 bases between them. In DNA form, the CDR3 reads TGCGCCAGCAGCGTATTGACAGCGAACACTGAAGCTTTCTTT. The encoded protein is CASSVLTANTEAFF.

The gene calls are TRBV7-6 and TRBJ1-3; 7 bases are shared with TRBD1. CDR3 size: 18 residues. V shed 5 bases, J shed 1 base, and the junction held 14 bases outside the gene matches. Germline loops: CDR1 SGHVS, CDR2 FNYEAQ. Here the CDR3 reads CASSQGTVFSSSGNTIYF. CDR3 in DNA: TGTGCCAGCAGCCAAGGGACAGTTTTTTCCTCTTCTGGAAACACCATATATTTT.

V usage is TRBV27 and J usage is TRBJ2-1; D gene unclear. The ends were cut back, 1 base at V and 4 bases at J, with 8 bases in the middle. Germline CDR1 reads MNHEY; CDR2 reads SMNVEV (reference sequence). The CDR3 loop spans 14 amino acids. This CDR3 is CASSLYPAYNEQFF. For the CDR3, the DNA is TGTGCCAGCAGTTTATATCCCGCGTACAATGAGCAGTTCTTC.

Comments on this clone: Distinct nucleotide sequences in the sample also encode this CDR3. As DNA, the CDR3 is TGTGCCAGCAGCCAGGAGTTAAACTATGGCTACACCTTC. This gives the protein CASSQELNYGYTF. This rearrangement joins TRBV14 to TRBJ1-2; D call uncertain. The V end was cut by 3 bases, the J end by 2 bases, with 7 bases between. Germline values: CDR1 SGHDN, CDR2 FVKESK. The CDR3 is 13 amino acids.

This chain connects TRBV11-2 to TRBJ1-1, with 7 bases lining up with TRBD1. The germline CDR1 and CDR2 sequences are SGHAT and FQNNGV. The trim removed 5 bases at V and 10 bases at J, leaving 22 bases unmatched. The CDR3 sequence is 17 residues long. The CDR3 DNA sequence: TGTGCCAGCAGCCCCCAGCGCTGGGGTACAGGGGCCCTGCTAGCTTTCTTT. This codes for CASSPQRWGTGALLAFF.

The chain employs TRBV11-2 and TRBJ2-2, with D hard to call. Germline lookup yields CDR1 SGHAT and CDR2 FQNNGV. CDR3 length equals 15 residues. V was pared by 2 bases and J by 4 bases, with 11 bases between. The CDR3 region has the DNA TGTGCCAGCAGCTTAAGGCTAGAATTCACCGGGGAGCTGTTTTTT. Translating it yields CASSLRLEFTGELFF.

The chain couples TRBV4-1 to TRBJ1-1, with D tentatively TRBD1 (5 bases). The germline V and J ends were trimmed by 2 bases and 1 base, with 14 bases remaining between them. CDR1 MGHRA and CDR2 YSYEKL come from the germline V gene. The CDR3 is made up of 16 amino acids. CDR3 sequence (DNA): TGCGCCAGCAGCCAAAGGGGAGGCAGGACGAACACTGAAGCTTTCTTT. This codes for CASSQRGGRTNTEAFF.